This passage covers 21 T cell receptor beta chains from one sample sequenced in a study of T cell responses to AZD1222 COVID-19 vaccine. Some clones are missing from TCRdb's copy, which holds only in-frame ones; the method was immunoSEQ multiplex PCR. The sample carries around 28,000 clones, about 77% recorded once. The sample consisted of peripheral blood, taken on day 0 of AZD1222 vaccination. The receptor set was obtained from an adult in good health.

This clone was seen only a few times. The gene calls are TRBV2 and TRBJ1-1; D is uncertain. The germline V gene encodes CDR1 SNHLY and CDR2 FYNNEI. Deletions cut 3 bases from V and 1 base from J, with 6 bases between. The CDR3 extends over 13 amino acids. As DNA, the CDR3 is TGTGCCAGCAGTGAGCTTCCGAACACTGAAGCTTTCTTT. Translated: CASSELPNTEAFF.

A few counts support this clone. CDR3 coding DNA: TGTGCCAGCAGCTTAGGAGGAGGGGGCTACGAGCAGTACTTC. It is translated as CASSLGGGGYEQYF. The rearrangement links TRBV11-2 to TRBJ2-7, with D perhaps given as TRBD1 or TRBD2 (6 bases each). The CDR3 spans 14 residues. Germline V gene lookup returns CDR1 SGHAT and CDR2 FQNNGV. V lost 1 base, J lost 3 bases, and 10 bases lay in between. Using reference TRBV11-2 and TRBJ2-7 for the parts outside the CDR3, the full variable domain is EAGVAQSPRYKIIEKRQSVAFWCNPISGHATLYWYQQILGQGPKLLIQFQNNGVVDDSQLPKDRFSAERLKGVDSTLKIQPAKLEDSAVYLCASSLGGGGYEQYFGPGTRLTVT.

The chain joins TRBV18 to TRBJ1-5; D may be TRBD1 (6 bases). V was trimmed by 8 bases and J by 2 bases, leaving 16 bases between them. From germline, CDR1 is KGHSH and CDR2 LQKENI. CDR3 length: 15 amino acids. The CDR3 DNA reads TGTGCCAGCCATCAGAGCGGGGGCGGCAATCAGCCCCAGCATTTT. Its protein is CASHQSGGGNQPQHF.

The chain has TRBV5-8 and TRBJ2-1; no clear D. There are 11 residues in the CDR3. Trimming took off 4 bases at V and 4 bases at J, with 3 bases between the two ends. Germline loops: CDR1 SGHTS, CDR2 YDEGEE. CDR3 residues: CASSLYNEQFF. The CDR3 DNA follows: TGTGCCAGCAGCCTATACAATGAGCAGTTCTTC.

The chain combines TRBV7-2 with TRBJ2-5; 9 bases are shared with TRBD2. Germline V gene lookup returns CDR1 SGHTA and CDR2 FQGNSA. J gave up 5 bases and V 5 bases, and 9 bases lay outside the gene matches. This CDR3 has 15 amino acids. CDR3: CASSKTRTSEETQYF. As DNA, the CDR3 is TGTGCCAGCAGCAAAACCCGGACTAGCGAGGAGACCCAGTACTTC.

The gene calls are TRBV5-1 and TRBJ2-7; 9 bases are shared with TRBD1. This CDR3 region has 13 residues. Losses at the gene ends were 7 bases for V and 3 bases for J; bases not matched to a gene: 5. From germline, CDR1 is SGHRS and CDR2 YFSETQ. The CDR3 reads CASGGQGGYEQYF. The CDR3 DNA is TGCGCCAGCGGGGGACAGGGAGGCTACGAGCAGTACTTC.

This chain links TRBV7-2 with TRBJ1-1; D uncertain. V was shortened by 4 bases and J by 1 base, with 7 bases between the two germline ends. The CDR3 extends over 13 amino acids. Germline V gene lookup returns CDR1 SGHTA and CDR2 FQGNSA. The CDR3 loop is CASSSLRNTEAFF. The DNA for the CDR3 is TGTGCCAGCAGCTCGCTGAGGAACACTGAAGCTTTCTTT.

The genes are TRBV3-1 (or the pseudogene TRBV3-2) and TRBJ2-7; D is uncertain. V gave up 2 bases and J gave up 1 base, with 3 bases separating them. CDR1 LGHDT and CDR2 YNNKEL come from the germline V gene (reference sequence). CDR3 length: 12 amino acids. DNA of the CDR3: TGTGCCAGCAGCCAATTGTCCTACGAGCAGTACTTC. Its translation: CASSQLSYEQYF.

The rearrangement links TRBV5-1 to TRBJ1-1, with a tentative D call TRBD1 (6 bases). This CDR3 is 15 amino acids long. Germline CDR1 is SGHRS and CDR2 is YFSETQ. Deletions cut 4 bases from V and 1 base from J, with 14 bases between. The DNA for the CDR3 is TGCGCCAGCAGCACGATGACAGGAGGGAACACTGAAGCTTTCTTT. This sequence encodes CASSTMTGGNTEAFF.

The chain employs TRBV9 and TRBJ2-1; 7 bases match TRBD2. This CDR3 spans 15 amino acids. The ends lost 0 bases at V and 1 base at J; junction bases unmatched: 1. Per germline, CDR1 SGDLS and CDR2 YYNGEE. The CDR3 region is CASSVGRGSYNEQFF. The CDR3 DNA reads TGTGCCAGCAGCGTAGGGCGGGGGTCCTACAATGAGCAGTTCTTC.

This clone appeared a few times. The chain is built from TRBV27 and TRBJ1-5, with D tentatively TRBD1 (6 bases). The CDR3 covers 16 residues. Per germline, CDR1 MNHEY and CDR2 SMNVEV (reference sequence). V was shortened by 5 bases and J by 2 bases, with 16 bases between the two germline ends. The CDR3 sequence: CASSRGGAARNQPQHF. The DNA of the CDR3 is TGTGCCAGCAGTCGTGGGGGCGCCGCCCGCAATCAGCCCCAGCATTTT.

The chain combines TRBV19 with TRBJ2-2; 7 bases line up with TRBD1. Trimming removed 8 bases from V and 0 bases from J; junction bases left unmatched: 6. This CDR3 has 15 residues. Per the germline V gene, CDR1 is LNHDA and CDR2 is SQIVND (reference sequence). The CDR3 sequence is CASQIQGANTGELFF. The CDR3 bases are TGTGCCAGTCAAATTCAGGGGGCGAACACCGGGGAGCTGTTTTTT.

The V gene is TRBV7-9, the J gene TRBJ1-2; no firm D call. This CDR3 has 13 amino acids. Germline assignment: CDR1 SEHNR and CDR2 FQNEAQ (reference sequence). Trimming removed 6 bases from V and 10 bases from J, with 18 bases in between. CDR3 sequence (DNA): TGTGCCAGCAGTCCAGATAGACCAGGATACTACACCTTC. As protein: CASSPDRPGYYTF. Drawing the rest from reference TRBV7-9 and TRBJ1-2, the complete variable domain is DTGVSQNPRHKITKRGQNVTFRCDPISEHNRLYWYRQTLGQGPEFLTYFQNEAQLEKSRLLSDRFSAERPKGSFSTLEIQRTEQGDSAMYLCASSPDRPGYYTFGSGTRLTVV.

The genes are TRBV4-1 and TRBJ1-1, with TRBD1 matching over 11 bases. Trimming took 3 bases from V and 4 from J; bases not matched to a gene: 4. There are 15 residues in the CDR3. The V gene's germline CDR1 is MGHRA and CDR2 YSYEKL. The CDR3 region is CASSHPGTGGTEAFF. The DNA for the CDR3 is TGCGCCAGCAGCCACCCCGGGACAGGGGGCACTGAAGCTTTCTTT.

The chain uses TRBV27 and TRBJ2-4; 9 bases are shared with TRBD1. With V trimmed by 4 bases and J by 3 bases, 4 bases remained unmatched. CDR3 length: 15 residues. The germline gives CDR1 MNHEY, CDR2 SMNVEV (reference sequence). The CDR3: CASSYRGRDKNIQYF. In DNA, the CDR3 is TGTGCCAGCAGTTACAGGGGGCGCGACAAAAACATTCAGTACTTC.

The chain employs TRBV6-5 and TRBJ2-2; the D call may be TRBD1 or TRBD2 (5 bases each). The CDR3 totals 16 residues. Germline values: CDR1 MNHEY, CDR2 SVGAGI. Trimming took off 0 bases at V and 7 bases at J, with 15 bases between the two ends. The CDR3 loop is CASSYSITGTLGELFF. CDR3 in DNA: TGTGCCAGCAGTTACTCGATCACCGGGACGCTCGGGGAGCTGTTTTTT.

The rearrangement links TRBV9 to TRBJ1-3; no reliable D call. The length of the CDR3 is 18 residues. The germline V gene has CDR1 SGDLS and CDR2 YYNGEE. The V end lost 4 bases, the J end lost 0 bases, and 20 bases lay between the germline ends. CDR3 DNA: TGTGCCAGCAGCTCTCAGGCCGGTGTCAGAAGCTCTGGAAACACCATATATTTT. The encoded protein is CASSSQAGVRSSGNTIYF.

This chain joins TRBV27 and TRBJ2-7; possible D gene TRBD1, 6 bases. The CDR3 consists of 15 residues. Germline V gene data show CDR1 as MNHEY and CDR2 as SMNVEV (reference sequence). The ends were cut back, 0 bases at V and 0 bases at J, with 9 bases in the middle. CDR3 nucleotides: TGTGCCAGCAGTTTATCCAGGGGTCACTCCTACGAGCAGTACGTC. Translating gives CASSLSRGHSYEQYV.

V is TRBV6-5 and J is TRBJ1-1, with D possibly matching TRBD1 (5 bases). Germline-derived CDR1 and CDR2 are MNHEY and SVGAGI. The CDR3 is made up of 13 amino acids. Trimming removed 6 bases at V and 7 bases at J, with 15 bases between. The CDR3 sequence: CASRDPGRLEAFF. In DNA form, the CDR3 reads TGTGCCAGCAGGGATCCGGGACGGCTTGAAGCTTTCTTT.

The chain combines TRBV7-2 with TRBJ2-1; 9 nucleotides line up with TRBD2. V trimming: 5 bases; J trimming: 0 bases; junction bases outside the gene matches: 8. The CDR3 spans 17 residues. Germline CDR1 is SGHTA and CDR2 is FQGNSA. CDR3 in amino acids: CASSPRGAGGSYNEQFF. As DNA, the CDR3 is TGTGCCAGCAGCCCTCGGGGAGCGGGGGGCTCCTACAATGAGCAGTTCTTC.

The J gene is TRBJ1-2, the V gene TRBV6-5, with 9 bases lining up with TRBD1. With V trimmed by 10 bases and J by 3 bases, 6 bases remained unmatched. The CDR3 sequence is 13 residues long. CDR1 and CDR2 from the germline V gene are MNHEY and SVGAGI. The CDR3 nucleotides are TGTGCCACCCGGCGGACAGGGGACTATGGCTACACCTTC. Residues: CATRRTGDYGYTF.